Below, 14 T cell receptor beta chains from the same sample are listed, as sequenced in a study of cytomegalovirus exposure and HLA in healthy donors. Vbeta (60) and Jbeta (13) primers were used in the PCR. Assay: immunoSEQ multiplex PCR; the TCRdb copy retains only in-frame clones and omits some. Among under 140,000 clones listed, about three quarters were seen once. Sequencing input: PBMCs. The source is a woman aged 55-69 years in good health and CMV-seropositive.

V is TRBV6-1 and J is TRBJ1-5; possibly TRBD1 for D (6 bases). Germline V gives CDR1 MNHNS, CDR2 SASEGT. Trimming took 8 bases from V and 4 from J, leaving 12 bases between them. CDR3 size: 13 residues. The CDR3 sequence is CASYGQTNQPQHF. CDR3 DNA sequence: TGTGCCAGCTACGGACAGACAAATCAGCCCCAGCATTTT.

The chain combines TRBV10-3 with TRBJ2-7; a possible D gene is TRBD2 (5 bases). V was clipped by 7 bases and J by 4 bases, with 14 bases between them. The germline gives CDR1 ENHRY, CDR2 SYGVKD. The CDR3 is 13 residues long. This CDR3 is CAITEGVGYEQYF. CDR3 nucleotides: TGTGCCATCACCGAGGGAGTCGGGTACGAGCAGTACTTC.

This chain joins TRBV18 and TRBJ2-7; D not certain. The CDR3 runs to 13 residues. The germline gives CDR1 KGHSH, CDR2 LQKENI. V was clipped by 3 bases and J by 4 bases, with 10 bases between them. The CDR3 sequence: CASSPAQRYEQYF. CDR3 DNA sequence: TGTGCCAGCTCACCGGCACAGAGATACGAGCAGTACTTC.

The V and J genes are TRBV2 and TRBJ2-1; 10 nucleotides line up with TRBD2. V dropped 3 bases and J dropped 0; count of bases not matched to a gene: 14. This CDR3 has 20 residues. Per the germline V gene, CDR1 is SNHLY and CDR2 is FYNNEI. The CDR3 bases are TGTGCCAGCAGTGACCGATTAGCGGGAGGCTATAAGAGCTCCTACAATGAGCAGTTCTTC. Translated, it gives CASSDRLAGGYKSSYNEQFF.

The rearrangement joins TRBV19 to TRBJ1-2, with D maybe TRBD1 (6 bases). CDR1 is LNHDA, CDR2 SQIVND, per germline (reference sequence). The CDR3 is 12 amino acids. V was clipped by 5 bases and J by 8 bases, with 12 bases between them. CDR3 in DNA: TGTGCCAGTAGTGAAAACAGGGACGGCTACACCTTC. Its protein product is CASSENRDGYTF.

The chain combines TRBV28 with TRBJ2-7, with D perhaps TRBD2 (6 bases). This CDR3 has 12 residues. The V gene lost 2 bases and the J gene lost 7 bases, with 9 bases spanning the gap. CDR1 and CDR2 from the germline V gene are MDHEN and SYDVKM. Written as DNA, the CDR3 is TGTGCCAGCAGTTTACCGGGGAGGGAGCAGTACTTC. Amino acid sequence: CASSLPGREQYF.

The CDR3 sequence: CASSSGQGNTEAFF. The CDR3 region has the DNA TGTGCCAGCAGCTCAGGACAGGGGAACACTGAAGCTTTCTTT. This rearrangement joins TRBV5-4 to TRBJ1-1, with 8 positions matching TRBD1. CDR1 and CDR2 (germline): SGHNT, YYREEE (reference sequence). The CDR3 runs 14 residues. The ends lost 3 bases at V and 1 base at J; junction bases unmatched: 2. Using reference TRBV5-4 and TRBJ1-1 for the parts outside the CDR3, the full variable domain is ETGVTQSPTHLIKTRGQQVTLRCSSQSGHNTVSWYQQALGQGPQFIFQYYREEENGRGNFPPRFSGLQFPNYSSELNVNALELDDSALYLCASSSGQGNTEAFFGQGTRLTVV.

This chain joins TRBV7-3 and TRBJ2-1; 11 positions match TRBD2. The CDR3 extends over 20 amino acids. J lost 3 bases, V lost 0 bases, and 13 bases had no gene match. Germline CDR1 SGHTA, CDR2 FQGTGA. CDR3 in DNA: TGTGCCAGCAGCTTAACACATGGCCGTAGCGGGAGGGCACTCTACAATGAGCAGTTCTTC. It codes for CASSLTHGRSGRALYNEQFF.

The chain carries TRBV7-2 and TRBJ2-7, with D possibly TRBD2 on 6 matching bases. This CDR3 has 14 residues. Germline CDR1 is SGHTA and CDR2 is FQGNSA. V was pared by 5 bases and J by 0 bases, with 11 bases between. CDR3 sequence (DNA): TGTGCCAGCAGCCTACAAGCGGGCTCCTACGAGCAGTACTTC. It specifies CASSLQAGSYEQYF.

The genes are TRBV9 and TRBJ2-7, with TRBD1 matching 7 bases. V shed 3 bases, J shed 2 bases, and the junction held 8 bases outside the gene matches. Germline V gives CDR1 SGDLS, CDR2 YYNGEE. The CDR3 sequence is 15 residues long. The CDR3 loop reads CASSAFWTGTYEQYF. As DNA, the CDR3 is TGTGCCAGCAGCGCATTTTGGACAGGAACCTACGAGCAGTACTTC. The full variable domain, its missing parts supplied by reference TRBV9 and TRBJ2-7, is DSGVTQTPKHLITATGQRVTLRCSPRSGDLSVYWYQQSLDQGLQFLIQYYNGEERAKGNILERFSAQQFPDLHSELNLSSLELGDSALYFCASSAFWTGTYEQYFGPGTRLTVT.

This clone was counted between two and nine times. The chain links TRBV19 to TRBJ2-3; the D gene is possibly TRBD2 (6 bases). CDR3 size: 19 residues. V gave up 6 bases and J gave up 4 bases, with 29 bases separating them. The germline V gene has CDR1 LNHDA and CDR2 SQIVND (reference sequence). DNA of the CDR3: TGTGCCAGTAGAACGGGCCCGAGGAAGGGTCTAGCGTTTCCAGATACGCAGTATTTT. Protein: CASRTGPRKGLAFPDTQYF.

The DNA for the CDR3 is TGCGCCAGCAGCCAGTGGGACAGATTGAACACTGAAGCTTTCTTT. This codes for CASSQWDRLNTEAFF. This sequence joins TRBV4-1 and TRBJ1-1; the match to TRBD1 covers 7 bases. This CDR3 contains 15 residues. Germline loops: CDR1 MGHRA, CDR2 YSYEKL. V gave up 3 bases and J gave up 0 bases; unmatched junction bases: 4.

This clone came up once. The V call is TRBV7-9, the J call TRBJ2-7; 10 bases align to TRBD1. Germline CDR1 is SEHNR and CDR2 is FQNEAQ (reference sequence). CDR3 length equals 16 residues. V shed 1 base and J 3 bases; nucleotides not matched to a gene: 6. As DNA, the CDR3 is TGTGCCAGCAGCTTAGTCGGGACAGGGGCTAACTACGAGCAGTACTTC. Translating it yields CASSLVGTGANYEQYF.

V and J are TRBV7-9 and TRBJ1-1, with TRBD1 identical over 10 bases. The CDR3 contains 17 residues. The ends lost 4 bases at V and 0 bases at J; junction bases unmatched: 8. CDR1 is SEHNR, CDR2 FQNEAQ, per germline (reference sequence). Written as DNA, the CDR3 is TGTGCCAGCAGCTCCGGGACAGGGGTTCTATTGAACACTGAAGCTTTCTTT. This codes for CASSSGTGVLLNTEAFF. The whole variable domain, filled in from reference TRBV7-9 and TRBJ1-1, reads DTGVSQNPRHKITKRGQNVTFRCDPISEHNRLYWYRQTLGQGPEFLTYFQNEAQLEKSRLLSDRFSAERPKGSFSTLEIQRTEQGDSAMYLCASSSGTGVLLNTEAFFGQGTRLTVV.